This T cell receptor (beta chain) came from a study of blood T cell repertoires in COVID-19. Seattle participants joined during active infection and were tracked over time. How the authors handled the data: Reference gene primers were amplified, and this amplification served to estimate nucleated cell counts. Generated by immunoSEQ multiplex PCR, the TCRdb table keeps only in-frame clones and is missing some. Clone size and the V and J calls come from that table; the DNA yielded D and trimming. This table has fewer than 300,000 clones, 90% to 95% appearing once. A single count supports this clone. V lost 3 bases, J lost 3 bases, and 6 bases stayed unmatched. Germline V CDR1 and CDR2: SGDLS, YYNGEE. The CDR3 runs to 16 residues.

This TCR came from a young woman with COVID-19, enrolled during active disease. V gene TRBV9 combines with J gene TRBJ2-3; 11 bases are shared with TRBD2. The sequencing input was peripheral blood. The CDR3 reads CASSDPGLAATDTQYF. The CDR3 bases are TGTGCCAGCAGCGACCCGGGACTAGCGGCAACAGATACGCAGTATTTT.